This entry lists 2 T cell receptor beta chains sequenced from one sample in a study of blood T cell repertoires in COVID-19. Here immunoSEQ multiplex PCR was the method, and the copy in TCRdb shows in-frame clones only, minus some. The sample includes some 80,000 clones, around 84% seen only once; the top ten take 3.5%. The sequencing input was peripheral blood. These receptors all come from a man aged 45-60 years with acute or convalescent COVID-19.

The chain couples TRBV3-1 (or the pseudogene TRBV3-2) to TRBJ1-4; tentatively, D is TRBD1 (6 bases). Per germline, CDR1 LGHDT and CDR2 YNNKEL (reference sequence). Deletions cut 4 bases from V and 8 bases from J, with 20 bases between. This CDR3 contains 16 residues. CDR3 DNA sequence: TGTGCCAGCAGCCGCAACCCGGGGGGCGCGTCCGAAAAACTGTTTTTT. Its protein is CASSRNPGGASEKLFF.

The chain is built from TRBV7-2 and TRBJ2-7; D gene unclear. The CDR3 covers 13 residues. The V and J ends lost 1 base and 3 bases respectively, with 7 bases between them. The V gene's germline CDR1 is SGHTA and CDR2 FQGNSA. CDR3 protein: CASSLETSYEQYF. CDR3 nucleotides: TGTGCCAGCAGCTTAGAGACAAGCTACGAGCAGTACTTC.